Reported below is one T cell receptor beta chain. These data are taken from a study of shared clonotypes between healthy human individuals. As for the study in general: Researchers assigned three CD4 naive, three CD4 memory, two CD8 naive and one CD8 memory plate to each donor.

Replicate PCRs for sorted subsets used around 200 ng DNA; this equaled 25,000 to 35,000 T cell genomes. Assay: immunoSEQ multiplex PCR; the TCRdb copy retains only in-frame clones and omits some. In the table there are over 850,000 clones, 75% to 80% of which are singletons. V was cut by 1 base and J by 2 bases, with 11 bases left in between. The CDR3 has 15 residues. Looked up from germline, CDR1 is LNHDA and CDR2 is SQIVND (reference sequence). The J gene is TRBJ1-2, the V gene TRBV19; D gene uncertain. This clonotype was obtained from a man between 18 and 35 years old in good health. Some clones in this sample may be carry-over from other donors' samples. The sample comprised memory CD4+ T cells from PBMCs. The subset is: CD45RA-negative fraction. CDR3 sequence reads: CASSIGAAGNYGYTF. In DNA, the CDR3 is TGTGCCAGTAGTATAGGGGCAGCTGGCAACTATGGCTACACCTTC.